The TCR beta chain described here comes from a study of yellow fever vaccine responses in identical twins. Study outcomes and limitations: Twins' T cell vaccine responses reportedly looked partly convergent, partly personalized.

Notes on this clonotype: Its target is unknown.

TCRdb ran MiXCR on the RT-PCR reads and lists one entry per CDR3 protein. The sample consists of a few thousand distinct CDR3 sequences, roughly 78% of them appearing once. The V gene's germline CDR1 is SQVTM and CDR2 ANQGSEA. The CDR3 is 12 residues long. The V and J ends lost 6 bases and 4 bases respectively, with 12 bases between them. The source is a female donor who received the yellow fever vaccine. Specimen: T cells from blood (PBMCs), unsorted or a sorted subset (not recorded which), collected before or after yellow fever vaccination (not recorded which). The chain couples TRBV29-1 to TRBJ2-5, with D perhaps TRBD1 (6 bases). The CDR3 DNA reads as TGCAGCGTCCTGGACAGCAGAGAGACCCAGTACTTC. This translates into CSVLDSRETQYF.